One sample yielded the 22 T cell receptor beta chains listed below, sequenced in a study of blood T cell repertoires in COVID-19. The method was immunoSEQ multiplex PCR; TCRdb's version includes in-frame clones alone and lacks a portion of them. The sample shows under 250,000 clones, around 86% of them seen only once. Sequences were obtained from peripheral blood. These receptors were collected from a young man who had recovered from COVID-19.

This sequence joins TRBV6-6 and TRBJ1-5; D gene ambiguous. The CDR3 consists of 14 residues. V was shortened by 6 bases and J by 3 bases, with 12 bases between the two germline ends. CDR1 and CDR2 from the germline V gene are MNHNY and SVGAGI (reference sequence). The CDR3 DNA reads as TGTGCCAGCAGCTATGGAGGTCCCAATCAGCCCCAGCATTTT. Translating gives CASSYGGPNQPQHF.

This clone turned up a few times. The CDR3 protein is CASSLETGTGYAGELFF. The CDR3 DNA sequence: TGTGCCAGCAGCTTGGAAACCGGGACAGGCTACGCCGGGGAGCTGTTTTTT. The chain joins TRBV5-6 to TRBJ2-2; 8 bases fit TRBD1. The CDR3 is 17 residues long. CDR1 and CDR2 (germline): SGHDT, YYEEEE. V lost 0 bases to trimming and J lost 6 bases; unmatched junction nucleotides: 10.

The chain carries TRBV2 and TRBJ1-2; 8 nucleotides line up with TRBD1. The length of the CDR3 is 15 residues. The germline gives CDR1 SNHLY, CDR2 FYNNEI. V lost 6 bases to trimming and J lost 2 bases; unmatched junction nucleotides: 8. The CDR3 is CASRKGQGQNYGYTF. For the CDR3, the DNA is TGTGCCAGCAGAAAAGGACAGGGCCAGAACTATGGCTACACCTTC.

Here the CDR3 reads CASSLVGTRVQETQYF. In nucleotides, the CDR3 is TGTGCCAGCAGCTTAGTAGGGACTAGGGTCCAAGAGACCCAGTACTTC. The genes are TRBV11-3 and TRBJ2-5; 8 positions match TRBD2. Germline V gene lookup returns CDR1 SGHNT and CDR2 YENEEA. CDR3 length: 16 amino acids. V shed 1 base and J 1 base; nucleotides not matched to a gene: 5.

The CDR3 here is CASSEQGTGELFF. In nucleotides, the CDR3 is TGTGCCAGCAGTGAACAGGGCACCGGGGAGCTGTTTTTT. V gene TRBV6-1 combines with J gene TRBJ2-2; tentative D call: TRBD1 (5 bases). V lost 2 bases and J 4 bases, leaving 5 bases between the germline ends. The CDR3 has 13 residues. The V gene's germline CDR1 is MNHNS and CDR2 SASEGT.

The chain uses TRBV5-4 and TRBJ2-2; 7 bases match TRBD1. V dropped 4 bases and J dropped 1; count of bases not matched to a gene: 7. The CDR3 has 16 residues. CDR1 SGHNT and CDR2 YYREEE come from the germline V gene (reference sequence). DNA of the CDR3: TGTGCCAGCAGCCTTCCCGGGACAGTGAACACCGGGGAGCTGTTTTTT. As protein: CASSLPGTVNTGELFF.

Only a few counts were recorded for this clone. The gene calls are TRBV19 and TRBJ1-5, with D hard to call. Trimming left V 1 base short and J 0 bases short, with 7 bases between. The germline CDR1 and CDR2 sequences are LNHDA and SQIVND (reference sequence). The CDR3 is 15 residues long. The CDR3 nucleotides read TGTGCCAGTAGTATAGGGCGGAATAGCAATCAGCCCCAGCATTTT. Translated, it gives CASSIGRNSNQPQHF.

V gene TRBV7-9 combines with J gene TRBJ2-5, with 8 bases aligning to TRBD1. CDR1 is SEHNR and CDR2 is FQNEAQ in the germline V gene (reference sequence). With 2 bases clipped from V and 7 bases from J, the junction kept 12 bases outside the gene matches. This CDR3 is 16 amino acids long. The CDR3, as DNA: TGTGCCAGCAGCTTATCTTCGGACAGGGAGGAAGGGACCCAGTACTTC. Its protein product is CASSLSSDREEGTQYF.

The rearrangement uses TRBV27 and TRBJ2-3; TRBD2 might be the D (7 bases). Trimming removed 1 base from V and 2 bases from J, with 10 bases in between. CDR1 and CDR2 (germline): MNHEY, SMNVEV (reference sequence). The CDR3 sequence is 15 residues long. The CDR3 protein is CASSLLAGATDTQYF. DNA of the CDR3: TGTGCCAGCAGTTTATTGGCGGGGGCCACAGATACGCAGTATTTT.

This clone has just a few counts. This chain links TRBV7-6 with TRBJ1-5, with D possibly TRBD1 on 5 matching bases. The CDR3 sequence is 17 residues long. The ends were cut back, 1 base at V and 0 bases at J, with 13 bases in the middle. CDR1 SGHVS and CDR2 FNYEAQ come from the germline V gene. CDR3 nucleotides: TGTGCCAGCAGCTTAGAAATGGGGGGATATAGCAATCAGCCCCAGCATTTT. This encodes CASSLEMGGYSNQPQHF.

In DNA form, the CDR3 reads TGTGCCAGCAGCTCTCAGATCTCGTCCTCCGGAAACACCATATATTTT. It codes for CASSSQISSSGNTIYF. The chain combines TRBV11-2 with TRBJ1-3; D unresolved. The germline CDR1 and CDR2 sequences are SGHAT and FQNNGV. CDR3 length equals 16 residues. V was clipped by 4 bases and J by 4 bases, with 17 bases between them.

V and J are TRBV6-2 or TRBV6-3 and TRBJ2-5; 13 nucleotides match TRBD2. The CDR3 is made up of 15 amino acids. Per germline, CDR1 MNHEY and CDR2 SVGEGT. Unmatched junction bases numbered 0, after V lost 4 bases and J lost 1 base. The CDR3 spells CASSWTSGGQETQYF. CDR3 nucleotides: TGTGCCAGCAGTTGGACTAGCGGGGGCCAAGAGACCCAGTACTTC.

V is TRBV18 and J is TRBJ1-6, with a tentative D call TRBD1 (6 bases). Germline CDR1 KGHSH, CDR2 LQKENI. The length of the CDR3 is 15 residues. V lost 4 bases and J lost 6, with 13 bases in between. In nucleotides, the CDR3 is TGTGCCAGCTCACAGGAGACAGGACGTAATTCACCCCTCCACTTT. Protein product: CASSQETGRNSPLHF.

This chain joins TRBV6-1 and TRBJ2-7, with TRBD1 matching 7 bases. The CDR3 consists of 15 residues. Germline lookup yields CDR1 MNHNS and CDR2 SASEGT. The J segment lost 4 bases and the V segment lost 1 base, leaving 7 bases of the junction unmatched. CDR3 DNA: TGTGCCAGCAGTGAAGACGGGACAGATCGATACGAGCAGTACTTC. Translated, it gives CASSEDGTDRYEQYF.

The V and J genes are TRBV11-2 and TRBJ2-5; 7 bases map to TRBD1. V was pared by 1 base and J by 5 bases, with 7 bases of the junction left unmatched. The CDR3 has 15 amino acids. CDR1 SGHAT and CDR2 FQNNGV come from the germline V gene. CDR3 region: CASSLGHRGGETQYF. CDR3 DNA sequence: TGTGCCAGCAGCTTAGGCCACAGGGGTGGGGAGACCCAGTACTTC.

The CDR3 sequence: CASSQADRRYEQYF. DNA for the CDR3: TGTGCCAGCAGCCAAGCCGACAGGAGATACGAGCAGTACTTC. V gene TRBV3-1 (or the pseudogene TRBV3-2) combines with J gene TRBJ2-7; D possibly corresponds to TRBD1 (6 bases). CDR3 length: 14 amino acids. Germline V gives CDR1 LGHDT, CDR2 YNNKEL (reference sequence). The germline V and J ends were trimmed by 1 base and 4 bases, with 11 bases remaining between them.

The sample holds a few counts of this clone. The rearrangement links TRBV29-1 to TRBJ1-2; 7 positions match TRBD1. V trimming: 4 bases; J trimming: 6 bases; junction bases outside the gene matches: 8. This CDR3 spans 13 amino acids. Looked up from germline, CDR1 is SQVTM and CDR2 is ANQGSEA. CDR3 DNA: TGCAGCGTTGTTGAGGGGGCGATCCATGGCTACACCTTC. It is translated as CSVVEGAIHGYTF.

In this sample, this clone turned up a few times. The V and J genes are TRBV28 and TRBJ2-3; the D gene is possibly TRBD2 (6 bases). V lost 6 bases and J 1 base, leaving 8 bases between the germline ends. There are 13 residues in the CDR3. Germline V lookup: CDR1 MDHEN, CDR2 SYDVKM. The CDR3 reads CASSGGGTDTQYF. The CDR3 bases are TGTGCCAGCAGCGGGGGTGGCACAGATACGCAGTATTTT.

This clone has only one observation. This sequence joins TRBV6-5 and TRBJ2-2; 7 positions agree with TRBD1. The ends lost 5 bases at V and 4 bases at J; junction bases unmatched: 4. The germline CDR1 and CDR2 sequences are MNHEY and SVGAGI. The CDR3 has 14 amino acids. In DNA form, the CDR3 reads TGTGCCAGCAGTAGACAGGGAGCCACCGGGGAGCTGTTTTTT. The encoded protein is CASSRQGATGELFF.

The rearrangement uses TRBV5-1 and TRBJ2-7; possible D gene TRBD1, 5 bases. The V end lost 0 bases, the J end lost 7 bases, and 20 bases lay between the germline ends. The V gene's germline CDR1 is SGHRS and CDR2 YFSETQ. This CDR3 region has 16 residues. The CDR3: CASSLGRWGELWEQYF. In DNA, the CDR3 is TGCGCCAGCAGCTTGGGGAGATGGGGCGAATTGTGGGAGCAGTACTTC.

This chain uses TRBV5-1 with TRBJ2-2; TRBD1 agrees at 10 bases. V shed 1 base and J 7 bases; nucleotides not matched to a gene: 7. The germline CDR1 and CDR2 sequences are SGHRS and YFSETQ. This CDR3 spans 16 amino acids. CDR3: CASSLMGQGTGGELFF. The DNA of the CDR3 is TGCGCCAGCAGCTTGATGGGACAGGGGACGGGCGGGGAGCTGTTTTTT.

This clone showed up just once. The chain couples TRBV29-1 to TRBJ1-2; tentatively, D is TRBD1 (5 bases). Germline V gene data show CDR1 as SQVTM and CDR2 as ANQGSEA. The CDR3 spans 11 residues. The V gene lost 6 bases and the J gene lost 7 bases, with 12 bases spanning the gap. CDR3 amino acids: CSVLQDGGYTF. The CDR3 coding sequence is TGCAGCGTCTTACAGGACGGTGGCTACACCTTC.